This is a list of T cell receptor beta chains from one sample in a study of identical twins. TCRdb reanalysed the 5' RACE reads using MiXCR and keeps one entry per CDR3 protein. The sample lists around 1.7 million distinct CDR3 sequences; roughly a third were seen once. The sequenced material came from cord blood. These receptors all come from a newborn girl in good health. CDR3s include the opening cysteine and the closing phenylalanine or tryptophan. D genes are given only for firm matches. Only part of the rows carry a size: once, few, many, or a class if the clone is expanded.

size,V,D,J,CDR3,DNA
.,TRBV12-3/TRBV12-4,.,TRBJ1-6,CASSLRVVNSPLHF,TGTGCCAGCAGCCTCCGGGTCGTTAATTCACCCCTCCACTTT
few,TRBV9,.,TRBJ1-2,CASSPRDKVYYGYTF,TGTGCCAGCAGCCCCAGGGACAAGGTGTACTATGGCTACACCTTC
few,TRBV7-9,.,TRBJ1-2,CASSPTKGYGYTF,TGTGCCAGCAGCCCCACCAAGGGGTATGGCTACACCTTC
few,TRBV4-1,TRBD1,TRBJ2-3,CASSRDRQGFGTDTQYF,TGCGCCAGCAGCCGAGACCGACAGGGGTTCGGCACAGATACGCAGTATTTT
.,TRBV11-2,.,TRBJ2-2,CASSLGGAANTGELFF,TGTGCCAGCAGCTTAGGCGGGGCTGCGAACACCGGGGAGCTGTTTTTT
.,TRBV10-3,.,TRBJ1-2,CAISPDSFNYGYTF,TGTGCCATCAGCCCTGACAGCTTTAACTATGGCTACACCTTC
few,TRBV28,TRBD1,TRBJ2-1,CASSLFLPRDRAYNEQFF,TGTGCCAGCAGTTTGTTTCTCCCCCGGGACAGGGCTTACAATGAGCAGTTCTTC
.,TRBV9,.,TRBJ2-2,CASSDGYRDQRLTGELFF,TGTGCCAGCAGCGACGGCTACCGGGACCAACGACTCACCGGGGAGCTGTTTTTT
.,TRBV7-2,.,TRBJ2-1,CASSLVGGLRNEQFF,TGTGCCAGCAGCTTAGTGGGGGGCCTACGCAATGAGCAGTTCTTC
.,TRBV20-1,TRBD2,TRBJ2-2,CSTRDQRGTGELFF,TGCAGTACTAGAGATCAGCGGGGCACCGGGGAGCTGTTTTTT
.,TRBV7-9,.,TRBJ2-5,CASSLSLFGEQYF,TGTGCCAGCAGCTTATCCCTGTTCGGTGAGCAGTACTTC
.,TRBV2,.,TRBJ2-2,CASKVRWQGGINTGELFF,TGTGCCAGCAAAGTCAGATGGCAGGGTGGAATTAACACCGGGGAGCTGTTTTTT
few,TRBV20-1,TRBD1,TRBJ1-2,CSAPGDRDGYTF,TGCAGTGCTCCCGGGGACAGGGATGGCTACACCTTC
few,TRBV11-2,TRBD2,TRBJ2-5,CASSSETSFCNEQYF,TGTGCCAGCAGCTCCGAGACTAGCTTCTGCAATGAGCAGTACTTC
few,TRBV20-1,.,TRBJ2-4,CSARSPSGIQYF,TGCAGTGCCCGGTCGCCATCGGGCATTCAGTACTTC
few,TRBV7-2,TRBD1,TRBJ1-2,CASSLGDRVPNYGYTF,TGTGCCAGCAGCTTAGGGGACAGGGTGCCTAACTATGGCTACACCTTC
.,TRBV29-1,TRBD1,TRBJ1-2,CSVEGGTGNGYTF,TGCAGCGTTGAAGGGGGGACAGGGAATGGCTACACCTTC
.,TRBV4-1,.,TRBJ2-7,CASSQVEGGSYEQYF,TGCGCCAGCAGCCAAGTGGAAGGAGGTTCCTACGAGCAGTACTTC
.,TRBV12-3/TRBV12-4,.,TRBJ2-4,CASSPILLSIQYF,TGTGCCAGCAGTCCAATATTACTTAGCATTCAGTACTTC
few,TRBV14,TRBD2,TRBJ2-4,CASSQGRGNIQYF,TGTGCCAGCAGCCAAGGGCGGGGGAACATTCAGTACTTC
few,TRBV25-1,TRBD1,TRBJ2-5,CASSPAITGVILNEQYF,TGTGCCAGCAGTCCAGCCATTACAGGGGTGATATTGAATGAGCAGTACTTC
once,TRBV20-1,TRBD1,TRBJ1-2,CSAGDRDSNCGYTF,TGCAGTGCTGGAGATAGGGACAGCAACTGTGGCTACACCTTC
.,TRBV28,.,TRBJ1-2,CASSFAKNYGYTF,TGTGCCAGCAGTTTCGCAAAAAACTATGGCTACACCTTC
once,TRBV4-2,TRBD2,TRBJ2-5,CASSQDGLAGHKETQYF,TGTGCCAGCAGCCAAGACGGACTAGCGGGGCACAAAGAGACCCAGTACTTC
.,TRBV7-9,.,TRBJ1-2,CASGSKTPGYTF,TGTGCCAGCGGTTCAAAGACACCCGGCTACACCTTC
.,TRBV27,.,TRBJ2-1,CASSFLTTSSYNEQFF,TGTGCCAGCAGTTTCCTGACTACTAGCTCCTACAATGAGCAGTTCTTC
few,TRBV30,.,TRBJ2-7,CAWSVRGSEQYF,TGTGCCTGGAGTGTACGCGGTAGCGAGCAGTACTTC
.,TRBV5-8,TRBD1,TRBJ2-1,CASSLGRDRRNEQFF,TGTGCCAGCAGCTTGGGCCGGGACAGGAGAAATGAGCAGTTCTTC
.,TRBV12-3/TRBV12-4,.,TRBJ1-1,CASKAEAFF,TGTGCCAGCAAGGCTGAAGCTTTCTTT
few,TRBV9,TRBD1,TRBJ1-1,CASSVPGTAEAFF,TGTGCCAGCAGCGTACCCGGGACAGCTGAAGCTTTCTTT
few,TRBV12-3/TRBV12-4,TRBD2,TRBJ2-5,CASSFFASGAETQYF,TGTGCCAGCAGTTTTTTCGCTAGCGGAGCCGAGACCCAGTACTTC
few,TRBV10-3,TRBD1,TRBJ1-2,CAISPDRGVGYTF,TGTGCCATCAGTCCGGACAGGGGTGTTGGCTACACCTTC